The source of this T cell receptor (beta chain) is a study of T cells in pancreatic ductal adenocarcinoma. The study, taken as a whole, reports: Unique clonotypes were 7 to 9-fold more numerous in blood than in tumor. Blood clonality (about 0.069) did not differ significantly from tumor (roughly 0.11).

This clone was recorded once. As yet, its antigen is unknown. The selected patients with pancreatic ductal adenocarcinoma had surgery but no neoadjuvant therapy. Assay used: immunoSEQ multiplex PCR; TCRdb lists only in-frame clones, some missing. The sample records around 94,000 clones, 90% to 95% being singletons. The sequence derives from a human donor with pancreatic ductal adenocarcinoma. Material: PBMCs.

The DNA for the CDR3 is TGTGCCAGCGGGACGGGAGGGGGCGAGACCCAGTACTTC. This gives the protein CASGTGGGETQYF. The chain uses TRBV27 and TRBJ2-5; D may be TRBD2 (8 bases). V shed 8 bases and J shed 5 bases, with 15 bases lying between them. The CDR3 has 13 residues. Per the germline V gene, CDR1 is MNHEY and CDR2 is SMNVEV (reference sequence).